This T cell receptor (beta chain) was captured in a study of early T cells in non-severe SARS-CoV-2 infection (dated by TCRdb to about 2021). Broadly, across the study: TCR sequencing used bulk RNA from unsorted whole blood, so alpha and beta chains could not be paired.

Only a few counts were recorded for this clonotype. This receptor's antigen is unknown. Base quality data are lacking; no much larger clone is found one base away. Reading the germline V gene (reference sequence) gives CDR1 DFQATT and CDR2 SNEGSKA. Spanning cysteine to phenylalanine, the CDR3 consists of 16 amino acids. CDR3 DNA only is kept here, 48 bases in frame from base 1. Overall results and qualifications from the work: Matching against VDJdb was skewed toward anti-spike CD8 responses, likely underestimated virus-specific expansions, and missed private and CD4 specificities.

A case-control design nested within a healthcare worker cohort in London, UK, was used, with weekly nasopharyngeal swab PCR tests and blood sampling performed. Healthcare workers were recruited during the week of the UK lockdown, between 23 and 31 March 2020, and followed weekly for up to about 15 weeks. The library was produced with 5' RACE. Sequencing used a NextSeq 500. Unique molecular identifiers were attached to individual cDNA molecules in the TCR library protocol so that sequencing error and PCR bias could be corrected. TCR alpha and beta chains were both sequenced, and the abundances of alpha and beta sequences in each sample were closely correlated with each other. The study's own analysis went as follows. Decombinator V4 was used to annotate the V gene, J gene and CDR3 of the TCR sequences. TCRs were defined as expanded if a significant change between any two time points was detected under a Poisson model with p below 0.0001. Abundances of TCRs were expressed as counts per million after normalisation to the total number of TCRs sequenced in each sample. MAIT TCRs were defined by TRAV1-2 paired with TRAJ12, TRAJ20 or TRAJ33, and iNKT TCRs by TRAV10 paired with TRAJ18. VDJdb, accessed 1 November 2021, was searched for CMV, EBV and SARS-CoV-2 annotated TCRs, excluding TCRs annotated for multiple antigens. The raw public reads went through TCRdb reprocessing: fastp at Q25, MiXCR clone calling, in-frame beta chains kept. For every CDR3 protein sequence, its rows merge into one entry that carries the most common genes and DNA. The V and J calls reflect TCRdb's pipeline rather than the authors' work. The table for this sample lists more than 75,000 distinct CDR3 sequences; 13% of them were counted only once. The top ten clonotypes cover roughly 6% of the sample.

What was sequenced was whole blood. The chain is made from TRBV20-1 and TRBJ2-3; 12 of the junction bases match TRBD2. This clonotype was obtained from an adult who was a healthcare worker with PCR-confirmed SARS-CoV-2 infection or an uninfected control (not recorded which). The DNA sequence follows: TGCAGCCAACTTCCCCTTCTAGCGGGGGGGGAAGATACGCAGTATTTT. It specifies CSQLPLLAGGEDTQYF.